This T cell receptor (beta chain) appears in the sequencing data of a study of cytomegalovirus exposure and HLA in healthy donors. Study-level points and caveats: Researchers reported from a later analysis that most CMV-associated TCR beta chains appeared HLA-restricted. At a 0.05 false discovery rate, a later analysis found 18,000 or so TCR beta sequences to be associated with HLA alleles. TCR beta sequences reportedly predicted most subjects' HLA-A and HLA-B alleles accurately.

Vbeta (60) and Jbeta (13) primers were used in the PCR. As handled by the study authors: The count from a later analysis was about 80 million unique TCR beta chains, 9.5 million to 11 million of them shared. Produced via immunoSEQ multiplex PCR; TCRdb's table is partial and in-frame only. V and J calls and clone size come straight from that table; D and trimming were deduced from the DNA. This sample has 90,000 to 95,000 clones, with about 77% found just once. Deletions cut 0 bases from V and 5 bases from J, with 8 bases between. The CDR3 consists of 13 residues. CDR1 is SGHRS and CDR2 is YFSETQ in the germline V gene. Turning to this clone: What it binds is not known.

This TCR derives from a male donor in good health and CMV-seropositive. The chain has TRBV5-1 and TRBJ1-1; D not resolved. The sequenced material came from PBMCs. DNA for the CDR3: TGCGCCAGCAGCTTGGGTAGGGAGACTGAAGCTTTCTTT. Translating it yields CASSLGRETEAFF.